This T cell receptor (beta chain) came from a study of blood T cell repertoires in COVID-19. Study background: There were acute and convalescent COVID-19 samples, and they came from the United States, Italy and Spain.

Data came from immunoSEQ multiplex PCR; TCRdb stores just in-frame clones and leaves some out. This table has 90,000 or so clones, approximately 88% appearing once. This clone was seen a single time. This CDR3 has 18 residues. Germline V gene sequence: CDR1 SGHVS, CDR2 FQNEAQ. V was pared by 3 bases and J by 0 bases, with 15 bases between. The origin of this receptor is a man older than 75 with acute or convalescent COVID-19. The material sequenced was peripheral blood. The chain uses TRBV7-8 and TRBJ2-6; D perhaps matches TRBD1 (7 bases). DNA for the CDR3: TGTGCCAGCAGCTTCGGGGGACAGTCCTCCTCTGGGGCCAACGTCCTGACTTTC. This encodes CASSFGGQSSSGANVLTF.